This T cell receptor (beta chain) stems from a study of identical twins. Broader study findings: Less excess twin sharing appeared in beta out-of-frame sequences. Out-of-frame TCR alpha sharing observed in monozygotic twins exceeded model estimates.

From the 5' RACE reads, TCRdb called clonotypes with MiXCR, one entry per CDR3 protein. Here the sample spans some 690,000 distinct CDR3 sequences, 21% being singletons. A note on this clonotype: The target antigen is unknown.

The CDR3 is 16 residues long. Germline assignment: CDR1 SEHNR and CDR2 FQNEAQ (reference sequence). Trimming shortened V by 4 bases and J by 0 bases, and 12 bases separated the two germline ends. These data were also filed under a second study, of T cells expressing NK-cell markers. In that study: The study drew TCR beta repertoires from sorted CD3+CD56+NKG2C+, CD3+CD56+NKG2C- and CD3+CD56-NKG2C+ T cells. Roughly six donors carried dominant NKG2C+ clonotypes that made up roughly 1.0-7.5% of their CD8+ T cells.

V is TRBV7-9 and J is TRBJ2-2; D is perhaps TRBD2 (5 bases). The source material was PBMCs. The TCR was taken from a woman in her late teens or twenties in good health. CDR3 nucleotide sequence: TGTGCCAGCAGCTCCCGGAGGAGACCGAACACCGGGGAGCTGTTTTTT. Protein sequence: CASSSRRRPNTGELFF.